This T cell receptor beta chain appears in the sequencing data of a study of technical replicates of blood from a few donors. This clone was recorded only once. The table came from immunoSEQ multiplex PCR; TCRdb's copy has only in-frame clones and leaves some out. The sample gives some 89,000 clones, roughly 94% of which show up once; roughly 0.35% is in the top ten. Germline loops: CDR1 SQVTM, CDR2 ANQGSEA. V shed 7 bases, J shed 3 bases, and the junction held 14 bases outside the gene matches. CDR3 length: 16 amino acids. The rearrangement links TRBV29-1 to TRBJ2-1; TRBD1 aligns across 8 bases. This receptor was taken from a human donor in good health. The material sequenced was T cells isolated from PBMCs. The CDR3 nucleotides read TGCAGCGCCACAGGGGGTAGTGGGTCCCGCTACAATGAGCAGTTCTTC. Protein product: CSATGGSGSRYNEQFF.